The 30 T cell receptor beta chains below all came from one sample that was sequenced in a study of blood T cells in healthy people across ages. Combining a sample-barcoded 5' primer with a J-beta primer mix, a second PCR ran for roughly 7 to 12 cycles. TCRdb reprocessed the 5' RACE reads with MiXCR, giving one entry per CDR3 protein. The repertoire consists of more than 650,000 distinct CDR3 sequences, with about 20% occurring once and the leading ten covering about 22%. The sample comprised blood. These receptors all come from a man aged 65-85 years in good health.

This clonotype has a count of ten or more. J is TRBJ1-1 and V is TRBV9; D remains unclear. The CDR3 is made up of 13 amino acids. The germline V gene encodes CDR1 SGDLS and CDR2 YYNGEE. V gave up 0 bases and J gave up 2 bases, with 5 bases separating them. CDR3 in DNA: TGTGCCAGCAGCGTAGGACCAAACACTGAAGCTTTCTTT. Translating gives CASSVGPNTEAFF.

The CDR3 region has the DNA TGTGCCAGCAGTTTAGCGCTGGCAGCGGGCTACACCTTC. Translation: CASSLALAAGYTF. The chain uses TRBV12-3 or TRBV12-4 and TRBJ1-2; D gene ambiguous. V dropped 0 bases and J dropped 8 bases, with 10 bases sitting between them. The CDR3 length is 13 residues.

This clonotype was recorded a few times. The chain joins TRBV9 to TRBJ2-3, with D unresolved. CDR1 and CDR2 from the germline V gene are SGDLS and YYNGEE. The CDR3 has 14 residues. With 1 base removed from V and 3 bases from J, the gap between germline ends came to 9 bases. The CDR3 nucleotides are TGTGCCAGCAGCGTATCCGGACCTACAGATACGCAGTATTTT. This codes for CASSVSGPTDTQYF.

V gene TRBV12-3 or TRBV12-4 combines with J gene TRBJ1-1, with unresolved D. The CDR3 sequence is 14 residues long. V was shortened by 1 base and J by 3 bases, with 9 bases between the two germline ends. The CDR3 reads CASSLGLVHTEAFF. The CDR3 DNA reads TGTGCCAGCAGTTTAGGCCTCGTGCACACTGAAGCTTTCTTT.

A few counts support this clonotype. The chain is built from TRBV10-3 and TRBJ2-7; 8 bases are shared with TRBD2. The CDR3 spans 15 residues. Trimming took 3 bases from V and 3 from J; bases not matched to a gene: 7. Germline lookup yields CDR1 ENHRY and CDR2 SYGVKD. The CDR3 spells CAISEPAGDDYEQYF. The CDR3 nucleotides read TGTGCCATCAGTGAACCAGCGGGGGACGACTACGAGCAGTACTTC.

This clonotype has a handful of counts. V gene TRBV24-1 combines with J gene TRBJ2-7; D gene uncertain. This CDR3 has 14 amino acids. Germline V lookup: CDR1 KGHDR, CDR2 SFDVKD. V gave up 4 bases and J gave up 1 base, with 10 bases separating them. The CDR3 coding sequence is TGTGCCACCAGTGAAGCATCACGATCCTACGAGCAGTACTTC. As protein: CATSEASRSYEQYF.

The chain has TRBV5-1 and TRBJ2-1; TRBD1 matches 9 bases. The J call may be wrong; the DNA end is better matched by TRBJ2-7. CDR1 and CDR2 from the germline V gene are SGHRS and YFSETQ. This CDR3 has 15 amino acids. The CDR3 DNA reads as TGCGCCAGCAGCTTGTCCGGGACAGGGCCCCACGAGCAGTACTTC. Protein sequence: CASSLSGTGPHEQYF.

The chain links TRBV9 to TRBJ1-2; TRBD1 might be the D (5 bases). With 3 bases removed from V and 8 bases from J, the gap between germline ends came to 11 bases. Germline CDR1 and CDR2: SGDLS and YYNGEE. The CDR3 sequence is 12 residues long. The DNA of the CDR3 is TGTGCCAGCAGCGCTCAGGGTTGGGGCTACACCTTC. Its protein is CASSAQGWGYTF. The variable domain in full, with the rest retrieved from reference TRBV9 and TRBJ1-2, is DSGVTQTPKHLITATGQRVTLRCSPRSGDLSVYWYQQSLDQGLQFLIQYYNGEERAKGNILERFSAQQFPDLHSELNLSSLELGDSALYFCASSAQGWGYTFGSGTRLTVV.

The chain recombines TRBV24-1 with TRBJ2-4; TRBD1 matches at 7 bases. The CDR3 is made up of 15 amino acids. The J segment lost 0 bases and the V segment lost 8 bases, leaving 6 bases of the junction unmatched. From germline, CDR1 is KGHDR and CDR2 SFDVKD. CDR3 DNA sequence: TGTGCCACCATTGGGACAGCCCTAGCCAAAAACATTCAGTACTTC. This translates into CATIGTALAKNIQYF.

This clonotype was seen more than once but under ten times. J is TRBJ2-5 and V is TRBV7-8; 9 nucleotides align to TRBD2. V lost 6 bases, J lost 5 bases, and 19 bases stayed unmatched. Germline V gives CDR1 SGHVS, CDR2 FQNEAQ. The CDR3 sequence is 18 residues long. The CDR3 DNA is TGTGCCAGCAGGATAAGTGTGTTAGCGGGAGTACGGTGGGAGACCCAGTACTTC. This translates into CASRISVLAGVRWETQYF. The complete variable domain, with remaining parts taken from reference TRBV7-8 and TRBJ2-5, reads GAGVSQSPRYKVAKRGQDVALRCDPISGHVSLFWYQQALGQGPEFLTYFQNEAQLDKSGLPSDRFFAERPEGSVSTLKIQRTQQEDSAVYLCASRISVLAGVRWETQYFGPGTRLLVL.

This clonotype came up many times. The chain couples TRBV9 to TRBJ1-1; no clear D gene. Trimming left V 0 bases short and J 2 bases short, with 8 bases between. From germline, CDR1 is SGDLS and CDR2 YYNGEE. CDR3 length equals 14 residues. For the CDR3, the DNA is TGTGCCAGCAGCGTAGGAGGAATTAACACTGAAGCTTTCTTT. Translation: CASSVGGINTEAFF.

This clonotype was counted between two and nine times. The CDR3 is CATSRTLAGGTTDTQYF. The CDR3 bases are TGTGCCACCAGCAGAACTCTAGCGGGGGGAACCACAGATACGCAGTATTTT. The chain combines TRBV15 with TRBJ2-3; 11 bases align to TRBD2. The CDR3 runs 17 residues. Germline trimming cut 2 bases from V and 2 bases from J; bases unmatched to any gene: 6. Germline values: CDR1 LNHNV, CDR2 YYDKDF (reference sequence). Full variable domain (rest looked up from reference TRBV15 and TRBJ2-3): DAMVIQNPRYQVTQFGKPVTLSCSQTLNHNVMYWYQQKSSQAPKLLFHYYDKDFNNEADTPDNFQSRRPNTSFCFLDIRSPGLGDTAMYLCATSRTLAGGTTDTQYFGPGTRLTVL.

This clonotype occurred once. The junction does not match germline at one end; this may be a read error. This chain uses TRBV4-1 with TRBJ2-2; D call uncertain. Germline V gene data show CDR1 as MGHRA and CDR2 as YSYEKL. The CDR3 consists of 15 residues. In DNA form, the CDR3 reads TGCGTCAGCAGCCAAGATATGGGGAACACCGGGGAGCTGTTTTTT. Its translation: CVSSQDMGNTGELFF.

This sequence joins TRBV10-3 and TRBJ2-3; TRBD1 might be the D (6 bases). The germline V and J ends were trimmed by 4 bases and 3 bases, with 11 bases remaining between them. The germline CDR1 and CDR2 sequences are ENHRY and SYGVKD. The CDR3 extends over 14 amino acids. The CDR3 region is CAISGTVETDTQYF. CDR3 DNA: TGTGCCATCAGTGGGACAGTCGAGACAGATACGCAGTATTTT.

Only a few counts were recorded for this clonotype. This chain links TRBV4-3 with TRBJ1-4; D may be TRBD1 (5 bases). This CDR3 has 16 residues. V was clipped by 3 bases and J by 5 bases, with 16 bases between them. Germline V gene data show CDR1 as LGHNA and CDR2 as YSLEER. The CDR3 here is CASSHGADSTNEKLFF. The CDR3 DNA sequence: TGCGCCAGCAGCCATGGGGCCGACAGCACGAATGAAAAACTGTTTTTT.

The CDR3 loop reads CASSPLSAGGSGEQYF. CDR3 nucleotides: TGTGCCAGCAGCCCACTGTCAGCGGGGGGTTCGGGGGAGCAGTACTTC. This sequence joins TRBV6-1 and TRBJ2-5; 9 nucleotides line up with TRBD2. This CDR3 has 16 amino acids. With 6 bases clipped from V and 11 bases from J, the junction kept 19 bases outside the gene matches. From germline, CDR1 is MNHNS and CDR2 SASEGT.

This chain joins TRBV15 and TRBJ2-7; 9 bases are shared with TRBD1. The CDR3 length is 15 residues. Per the germline V gene, CDR1 is LNHNV and CDR2 is YYDKDF (reference sequence). The V segment lost 1 base and the J segment 6 bases; nucleotides outside the gene matches: 7. CDR3 amino acids: CATSRGTGDLSEQYF. CDR3 in DNA: TGTGCCACCAGCAGAGGGACAGGGGACCTTTCCGAGCAGTACTTC.

The rearrangement uses TRBV27 and TRBJ1-4, with a weak D call TRBD1 (5 bases). V lost 5 bases and J 8 bases, leaving 15 bases between the germline ends. The CDR3 has 14 residues. Germline V gives CDR1 MNHEY, CDR2 SMNVEV (reference sequence). The CDR3 reads CASSNRGYGEKLFF. The CDR3 region has the DNA TGTGCCAGCAGTAATCGGGGGTACGGGGAAAAACTGTTTTTT.

Ten or more counts support this clonotype. The chain employs TRBV4-2 and TRBJ2-5, with TRBD2 matching over 12 bases. Germline lookup yields CDR1 LGHNA and CDR2 YNFKEQ. This CDR3 is built from 19 residues. Trimming at V came to 1 base and at J to 0 bases, leaving 9 bases not matched to a gene. CDR3 sequence: CASSQGGGLAGTHQETQYF. DNA of the CDR3: TGTGCCAGCAGCCAAGGTGGGGGACTAGCGGGTACACACCAAGAGACCCAGTACTTC.

This clonotype came up a few times. The chain employs TRBV7-2 and TRBJ2-3; D unresolved. The V end was cut by 5 bases, the J end by 12 bases, with 18 bases between. This CDR3 has 13 residues. Looked up from germline, CDR1 is SGHTA and CDR2 is FQGNSA. CDR3 amino acids: CASSPNSPIFQYF. CDR3 nucleotide sequence: TGTGCCAGCAGCCCGAATTCCCCGATTTTTCAGTATTTT. The variable domain in full, completed from reference TRBV7-2 and TRBJ2-3, reads GAGVSQSPSNKVTEKGKDVELRCDPISGHTALYWYRQSLGQGLEFLIYFQGNSAPDKSGLPSDRFSAERTGGSVSTLTIQRTQQEDSAVYLCASSPNSPIFQYFGPGTRLTVL.

The CDR3 bases are TGTGCCAGCAGCCAAGAAGAGCGGGAGGGCCTATACAATGAGCAGTTCTTC. Its translation is CASSQEEREGLYNEQFF. The chain uses TRBV14 and TRBJ2-1; 10 nucleotides line up with TRBD2. CDR1 and CDR2 from the germline V gene are SGHDN and FVKESK. V gave up 0 bases and J gave up 4 bases; unmatched junction bases: 6. CDR3 length: 17 amino acids.

The chain combines TRBV10-2 with TRBJ1-2; weak D call: TRBD1 (6 bases). The CDR3 is 15 residues long. Trimming removed 0 bases at V and 4 bases at J, with 12 bases between. Germline V gene data show CDR1 as WSHSY and CDR2 as SAAADI. The CDR3, as DNA: TGCGCCAGCAGTGAGTCCGGGGGCGTCTTCTATGGCTACACCTTC. Amino acid sequence: CASSESGGVFYGYTF.

This clonotype occurred a few times. The CDR3 here is CSAGNRVAGMRDTQYF. The CDR3 coding sequence is TGCAGTGCTGGAAATCGGGTGGCAGGCATGAGGGATACGCAGTATTTT. The chain uses TRBV20-1 and TRBJ2-3; D gene uncertain. CDR3 size: 16 residues. Germline loops: CDR1 DFQATT, CDR2 SNEGSKA (reference sequence). V was clipped by 5 bases and J by 6 bases, with 24 bases between them.

This clonotype was counted between two and nine times. Relative to the germline gene, one junction end is altered; a read error may explain this. The chain is built from TRBV12-3 or TRBV12-4 and TRBJ2-5; 11 nucleotides agree with TRBD2. The CDR3 contains 13 residues. The CDR3 sequence is CASRTSGSPHDVF. The CDR3 DNA is TGTGCCAGCAGAACTAGCGGGAGCCCCCATGATGTCTTC.

This clonotype was observed at least ten times. This chain connects TRBV19 to TRBJ2-6; TRBD1 might be the D (6 bases). Germline V gene data show CDR1 as LNHDA and CDR2 as SQIVND (reference sequence). The ends were cut back, 3 bases at V and 0 bases at J, with 15 bases in the middle. CDR3 length equals 18 residues. The CDR3 loop is CASSMWGQRISGANVLTF. CDR3 in DNA: TGTGCCAGTAGTATGTGGGGACAAAGAATCTCTGGGGCCAACGTCCTGACTTTC.

The chain carries TRBV11-2 and TRBJ2-2; the D is unclear. Trimming removed 5 bases from V and 0 bases from J, with 16 bases in between. The CDR3 sequence is 17 residues long. Germline CDR1 is SGHAT and CDR2 is FQNNGV. This CDR3 reads CASSVPVRAANTGELFF. CDR3 in DNA: TGTGCCAGCAGCGTCCCAGTTCGGGCCGCGAACACCGGGGAGCTGTTTTTT.

A few counts support this clonotype. J is TRBJ2-2 and V is TRBV5-6; 7 bases line up with TRBD1. From germline, CDR1 is SGHDT and CDR2 YYEEEE. V dropped 2 bases and J dropped 4; count of bases not matched to a gene: 2. The CDR3 spans 14 residues. This chain's CDR3 is CASSFGTATGELFF. The CDR3 DNA reads TGTGCCAGCAGCTTCGGGACAGCCACCGGGGAGCTGTTTTTT.

The chain recombines TRBV28 with TRBJ2-7; 8 bases align to TRBD1. V gave up 6 bases and J gave up 3 bases; unmatched junction bases: 10. The CDR3 runs to 15 residues. From germline, CDR1 is MDHEN and CDR2 SYDVKM. The CDR3 here is CASRKDRAPLYEQYF. The CDR3 DNA reads TGTGCCAGCAGGAAGGACAGGGCTCCGCTCTACGAGCAGTACTTC. The variable domain in full, with the rest retrieved from reference TRBV28 and TRBJ2-7, is DVKVTQSSRYLVKRTGEKVFLECVQDMDHENMFWYRQDPGLGLRLIYFSYDVKMKEKGDIPEGYSVSREKKERFSLILESASTNQTSMYLCASRKDRAPLYEQYFGPGTRLTVT.

The rearrangement joins TRBV6-2 or TRBV6-3 to TRBJ2-5; D is tentatively TRBD1 or TRBD2 (6 bases each). The J call is doubtful: the DNA matches TRBJ2-1 better. Per the germline V gene, CDR1 is MNHEY and CDR2 is SVGEGT. The CDR3 totals 15 residues. CDR3: CASSYIGGAYNEQFF. CDR3 DNA: TGTGCCAGCAGTTACATCGGGGGCGCATACAATGAGCAGTTCTTC.

At least ten counts were recorded for this clonotype. This chain uses TRBV2 with TRBJ1-4; 9 bases map to TRBD1. Germline loops: CDR1 SNHLY, CDR2 FYNNEI. Germline trimming cut 9 bases from V and 8 bases from J; bases unmatched to any gene: 4. CDR3 length: 12 amino acids. The CDR3 nucleotides are TGTGCCAGACAGGGGGCGGACGAAAAACTGTTTTTT. The encoded protein is CARQGADEKLFF. The full variable domain, its missing parts supplied by reference TRBV2 and TRBJ1-4, is EPEVTQTPSHQVTQMGQEVILRCVPISNHLYFYWYRQILGQKVEFLVSFYNNEISEKSEIFDDQFSVERPDGSNFTLKIRSTKLEDSAMYFCARQGADEKLFFGSGTQLSVL.